The 6 T cell receptor beta chains in this list originate from one sample, sequenced in a study of cytomegalovirus exposure and HLA in healthy donors. Clones were sequenced by immunoSEQ multiplex PCR, and TCRdb holds only the in-frame ones, with some missing. The sample has 100,000 or so clones; just under 95% are singletons. Sequencing was carried out using PBMCs. These receptors originate from a woman in her late teens or twenties in good health and CMV-seronegative.

The chain uses TRBV14 and TRBJ2-7, with 7 bases identical to TRBD1. Germline V lookup: CDR1 SGHDN, CDR2 FVKESK. The CDR3 has 15 amino acids. Germline trimming cut 2 bases from V and 3 bases from J; bases unmatched to any gene: 7. This CDR3 reads CASSQKTGLLYEQYF. DNA of the CDR3: TGTGCCAGCAGCCAAAAGACAGGGCTCCTCTACGAGCAGTACTTC.

The chain recombines TRBV7-9 with TRBJ1-2, with 7 bases that match TRBD1. Germline lookup yields CDR1 SEHNR and CDR2 FQNEAQ (reference sequence). CDR3 length equals 14 residues. Unmatched junction bases numbered 8, after V lost 4 bases and J lost 6 bases. As DNA, the CDR3 is TGTGCCAGCAGCTCGCAAGGACAGGTCGATGGCTACACCTTC. Residues: CASSSQGQVDGYTF.

CDR3 sequence reads: CAWRPVELGNTIYF. The CDR3 DNA sequence: TGTGCCTGGCGCCCGGTAGAACTTGGAAACACCATATATTTT. The V and J genes are TRBV30 and TRBJ1-3; D call uncertain. V lost 5 bases to trimming and J lost 3 bases, with 14 bases between them. This CDR3 is 14 amino acids long. Germline V CDR1 and CDR2: GTSNPN, SVGIG (reference sequence).

The CDR3, as DNA: TGTGCCAGCAGCTTAGGGGCTTCGCGGGAGGAAAGGTATTTT. It translates to CASSLGASREERYF. V usage is TRBV13 and J usage is TRBJ2-3; TRBD2 aligns across 8 bases. Germline V gene data show CDR1 as PRHDT and CDR2 as FYEKMQ (reference sequence). This CDR3 comprises 14 residues. V shed 0 bases and J 14 bases; nucleotides not matched to a gene: 10.

The rearrangement joins TRBV27 to TRBJ2-1, with 9 positions matching TRBD1. Germline trimming cut 2 bases from V and 4 bases from J; bases unmatched to any gene: 3. This CDR3 comprises 15 residues. Germline CDR1 and CDR2: MNHEY and SMNVEV (reference sequence). The CDR3 DNA sequence: TGTGCCAGCAGTTTAGGACAGGGGTCTTACAATGAGCAGTTCTTC. This translates into CASSLGQGSYNEQFF.

This clone was seen only a few times. The V gene is TRBV25-1, the J gene TRBJ1-6; 7 positions match TRBD1. CDR3 length: 14 residues. J gave up 7 bases and V 4 bases, and 4 bases lay outside the gene matches. The germline CDR1 and CDR2 sequences are MGHDK and SYGVNS. CDR3 amino acids: CASSAGTANSPLHF. For the CDR3, the DNA is TGTGCCAGCAGTGCAGGGACAGCGAATTCACCCCTCCACTTT.